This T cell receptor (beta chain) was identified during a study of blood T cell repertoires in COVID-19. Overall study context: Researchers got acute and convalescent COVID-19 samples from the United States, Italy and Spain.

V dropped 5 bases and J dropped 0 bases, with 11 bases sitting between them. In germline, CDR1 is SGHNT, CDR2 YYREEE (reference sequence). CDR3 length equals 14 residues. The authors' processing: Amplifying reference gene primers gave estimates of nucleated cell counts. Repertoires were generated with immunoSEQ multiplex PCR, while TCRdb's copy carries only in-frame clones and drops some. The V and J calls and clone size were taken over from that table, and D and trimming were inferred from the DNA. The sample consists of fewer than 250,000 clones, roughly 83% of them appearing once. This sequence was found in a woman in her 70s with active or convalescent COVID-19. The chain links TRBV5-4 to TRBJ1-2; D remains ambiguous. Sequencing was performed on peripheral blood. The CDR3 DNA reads TGTGCCAGCAGGCTTGGAGGAACTAACTATGGCTACACCTTC. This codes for CASRLGGTNYGYTF.